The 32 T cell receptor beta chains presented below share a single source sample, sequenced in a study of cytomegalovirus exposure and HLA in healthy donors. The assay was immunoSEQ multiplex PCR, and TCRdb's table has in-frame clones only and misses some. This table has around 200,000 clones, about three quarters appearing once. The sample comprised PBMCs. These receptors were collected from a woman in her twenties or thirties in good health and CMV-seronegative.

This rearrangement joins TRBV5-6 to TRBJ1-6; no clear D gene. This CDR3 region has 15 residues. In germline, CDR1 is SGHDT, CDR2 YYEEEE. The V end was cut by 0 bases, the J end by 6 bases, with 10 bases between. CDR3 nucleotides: TGTGCCAGCAGCTTGGGAGGGTTTGGTAATTCACCCCTCCACTTT. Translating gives CASSLGGFGNSPLHF.

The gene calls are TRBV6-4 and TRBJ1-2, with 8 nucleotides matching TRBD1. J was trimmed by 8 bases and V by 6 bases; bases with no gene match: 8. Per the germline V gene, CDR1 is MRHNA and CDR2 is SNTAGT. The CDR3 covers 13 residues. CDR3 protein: CASSPDRGEGYTF. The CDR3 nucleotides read TGTGCCAGCAGCCCTGACAGGGGTGAGGGCTACACCTTC.

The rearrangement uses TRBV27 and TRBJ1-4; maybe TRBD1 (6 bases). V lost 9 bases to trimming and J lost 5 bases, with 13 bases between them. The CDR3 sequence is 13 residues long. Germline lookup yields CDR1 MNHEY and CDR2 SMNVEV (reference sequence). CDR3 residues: CASADRFNEKLFF. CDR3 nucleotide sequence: TGTGCCAGTGCGGACAGATTCAATGAAAAACTGTTTTTT. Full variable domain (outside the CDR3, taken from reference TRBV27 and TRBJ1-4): EAQVTQNPRYLITVTGKKLTVTCSQNMNHEYMSWYRQDPGLGLRQIYYSMNVEVTDKGDVPEGYKVSRKEKRNFPLILESPSPNQTSLYFCASADRFNEKLFFGSGTQLSVL.

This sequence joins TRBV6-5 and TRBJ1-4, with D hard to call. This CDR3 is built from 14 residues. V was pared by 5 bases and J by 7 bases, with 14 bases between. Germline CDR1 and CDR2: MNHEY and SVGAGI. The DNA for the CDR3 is TGTGCCAGCAGTGGCCACTCAGGAGGTGAAAAACTGTTTTTT. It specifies CASSGHSGGEKLFF.

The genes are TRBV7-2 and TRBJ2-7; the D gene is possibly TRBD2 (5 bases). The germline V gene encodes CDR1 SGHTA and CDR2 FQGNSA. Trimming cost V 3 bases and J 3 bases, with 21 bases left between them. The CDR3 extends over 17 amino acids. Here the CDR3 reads CASSFGASRTGGYEQYF. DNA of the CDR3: TGTGCCAGCAGCTTCGGTGCTAGCAGGACGGGTGGCTACGAGCAGTACTTC.

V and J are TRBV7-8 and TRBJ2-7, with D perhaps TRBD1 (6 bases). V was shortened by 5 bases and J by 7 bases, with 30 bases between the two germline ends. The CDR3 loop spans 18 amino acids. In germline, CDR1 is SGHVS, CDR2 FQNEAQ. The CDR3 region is CASSTPTGTGGLSKEQYF. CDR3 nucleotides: TGTGCCAGCAGCACACCTACAGGGACGGGCGGTCTCAGTAAGGAGCAGTACTTC.

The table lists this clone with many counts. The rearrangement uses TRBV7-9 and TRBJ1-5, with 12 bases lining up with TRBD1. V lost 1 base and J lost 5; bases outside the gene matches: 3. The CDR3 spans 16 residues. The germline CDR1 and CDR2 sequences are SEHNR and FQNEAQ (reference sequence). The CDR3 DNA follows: TGTGCCAGCAGCTTAGGCCGGGACAGGGGGCATCAGCCCCAGCATTTT. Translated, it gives CASSLGRDRGHQPQHF.

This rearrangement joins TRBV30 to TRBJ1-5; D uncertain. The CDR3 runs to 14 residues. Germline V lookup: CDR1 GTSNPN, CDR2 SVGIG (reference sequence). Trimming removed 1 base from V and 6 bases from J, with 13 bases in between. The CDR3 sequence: CAWSATGRGQPQHF. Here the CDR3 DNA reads TGTGCCTGGAGTGCTACGGGCCGGGGTCAGCCCCAGCATTTT.

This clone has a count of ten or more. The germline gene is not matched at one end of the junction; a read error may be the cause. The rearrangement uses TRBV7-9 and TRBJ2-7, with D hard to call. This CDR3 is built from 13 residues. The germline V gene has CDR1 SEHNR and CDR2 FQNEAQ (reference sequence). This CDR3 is CASRLGGSYEQYF. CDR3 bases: TGTGCCAGCAGATTAGGCGGCTCCTACGAGCAGTACTTC.

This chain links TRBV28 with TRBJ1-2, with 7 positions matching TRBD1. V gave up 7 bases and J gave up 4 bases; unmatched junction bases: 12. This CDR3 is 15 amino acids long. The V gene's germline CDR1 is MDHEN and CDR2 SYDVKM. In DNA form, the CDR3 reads TGTGCCAGCACTCTCTCGACAGGGCCCGTCTATGGCTACACCTTC. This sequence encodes CASTLSTGPVYGYTF.

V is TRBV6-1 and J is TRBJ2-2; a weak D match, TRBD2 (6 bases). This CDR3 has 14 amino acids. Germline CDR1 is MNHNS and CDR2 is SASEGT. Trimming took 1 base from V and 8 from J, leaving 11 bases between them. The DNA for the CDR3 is TGTGCCAGCAGTGAAGGGCAAGGGACTGGGGAGCTGTTTTTT. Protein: CASSEGQGTGELFF.

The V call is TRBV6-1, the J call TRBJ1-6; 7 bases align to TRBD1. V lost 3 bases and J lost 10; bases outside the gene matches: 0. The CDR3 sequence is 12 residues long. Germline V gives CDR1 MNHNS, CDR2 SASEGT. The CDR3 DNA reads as TGTGCCAGCAGTGAGGGACAGTCACCCCTCCACTTT. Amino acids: CASSEGQSPLHF.

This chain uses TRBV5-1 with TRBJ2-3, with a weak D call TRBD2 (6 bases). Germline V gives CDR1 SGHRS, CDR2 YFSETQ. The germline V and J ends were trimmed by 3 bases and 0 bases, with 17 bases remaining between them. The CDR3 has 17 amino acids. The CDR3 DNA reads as TGCGCCAGCAGCTCGAGCGGGCCGATTCCAAGCACAGATACGCAGTATTTT. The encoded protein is CASSSSGPIPSTDTQYF. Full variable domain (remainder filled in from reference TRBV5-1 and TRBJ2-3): KAGVTQTPRYLIKTRGQQVTLSCSPISGHRSVSWYQQTPGQGLQFLFEYFSETQRNKGNFPGRFSGRQFSNSRSEMNVSTLELGDSALYLCASSSSGPIPSTDTQYFGPGTRLTVL.

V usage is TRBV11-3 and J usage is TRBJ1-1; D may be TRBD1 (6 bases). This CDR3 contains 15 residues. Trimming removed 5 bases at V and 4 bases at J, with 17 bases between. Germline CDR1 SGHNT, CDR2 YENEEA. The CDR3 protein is CASSPGRGAGTEAFF. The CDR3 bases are TGTGCCAGCAGCCCCGGCCGGGGGGCGGGCACTGAAGCTTTCTTT.

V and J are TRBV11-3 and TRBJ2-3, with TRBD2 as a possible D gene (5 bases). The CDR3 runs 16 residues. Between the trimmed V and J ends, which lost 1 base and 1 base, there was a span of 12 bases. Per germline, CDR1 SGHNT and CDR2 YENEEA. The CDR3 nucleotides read TGTGCCAGCAGCTTAGTTAGCGCGAGAGGCACAGATACGCAGTATTTT. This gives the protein CASSLVSARGTDTQYF. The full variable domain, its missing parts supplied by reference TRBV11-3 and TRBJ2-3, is EAGVVQSPRYKIIEKKQPVAFWCNPISGHNTLYWYLQNLGQGPELLIRYENEEAVDDSQLPKDRFSAERLKGVDSTLKIQPAELGDSAVYLCASSLVSARGTDTQYFGPGTRLTVL.

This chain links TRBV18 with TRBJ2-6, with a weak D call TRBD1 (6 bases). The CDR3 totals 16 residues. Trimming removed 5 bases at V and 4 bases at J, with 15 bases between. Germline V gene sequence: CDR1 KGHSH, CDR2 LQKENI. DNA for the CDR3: TGTGCCAGCTCATCATACAGGGTAACCGGGGCCAACGTCCTGACTTTC. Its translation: CASSSYRVTGANVLTF.

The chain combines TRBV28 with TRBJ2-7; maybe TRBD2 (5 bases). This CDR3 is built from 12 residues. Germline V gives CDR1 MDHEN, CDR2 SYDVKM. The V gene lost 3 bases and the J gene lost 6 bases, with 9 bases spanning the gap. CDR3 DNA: TGTGCCAGCAGTTTGCGGGCCCTCGAGCAGTACTTC. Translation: CASSLRALEQYF.

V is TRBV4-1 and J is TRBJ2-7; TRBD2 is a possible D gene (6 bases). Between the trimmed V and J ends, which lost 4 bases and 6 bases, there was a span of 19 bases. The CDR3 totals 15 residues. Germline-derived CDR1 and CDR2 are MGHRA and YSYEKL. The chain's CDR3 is CASSLSAGTPIEQYF. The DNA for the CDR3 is TGCGCCAGCAGCCTATCGGCGGGAACTCCCATCGAGCAGTACTTC.

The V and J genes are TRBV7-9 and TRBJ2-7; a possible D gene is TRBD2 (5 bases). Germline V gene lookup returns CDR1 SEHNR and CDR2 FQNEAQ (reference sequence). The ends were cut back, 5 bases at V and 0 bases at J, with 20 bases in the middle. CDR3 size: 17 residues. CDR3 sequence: CASSPRGLGENSYEQYF. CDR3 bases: TGTGCCAGCAGCCCGCGCGGACTGGGAGAAAACTCCTACGAGCAGTACTTC.

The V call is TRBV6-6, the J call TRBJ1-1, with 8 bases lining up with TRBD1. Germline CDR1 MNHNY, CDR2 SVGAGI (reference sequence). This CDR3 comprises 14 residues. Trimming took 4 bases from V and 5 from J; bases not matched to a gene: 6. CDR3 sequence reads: CASSSGQGGTEAFF. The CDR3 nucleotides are TGTGCCAGCAGTTCCGGACAGGGAGGTACTGAAGCTTTCTTT.

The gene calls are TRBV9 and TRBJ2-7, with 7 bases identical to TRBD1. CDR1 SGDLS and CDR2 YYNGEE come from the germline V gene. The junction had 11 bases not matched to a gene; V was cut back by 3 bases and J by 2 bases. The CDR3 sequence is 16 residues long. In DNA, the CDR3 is TGTGCCAGCAGCGACTACCCGGGGACAGCTACCTACGAGCAGTACTTC. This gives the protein CASSDYPGTATYEQYF.

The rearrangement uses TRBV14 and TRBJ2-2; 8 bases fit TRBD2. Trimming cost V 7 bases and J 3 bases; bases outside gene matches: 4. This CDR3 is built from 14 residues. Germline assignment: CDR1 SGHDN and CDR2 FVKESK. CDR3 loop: CASKAGGYTGELFF. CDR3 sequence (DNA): TGTGCCAGCAAGGCGGGGGGCTACACCGGGGAGCTGTTTTTT.

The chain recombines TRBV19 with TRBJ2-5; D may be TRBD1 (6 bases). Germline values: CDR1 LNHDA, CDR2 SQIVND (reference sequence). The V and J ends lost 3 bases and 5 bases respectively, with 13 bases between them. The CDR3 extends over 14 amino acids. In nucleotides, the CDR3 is TGTGCCAGTAGTATCGCTACAAGGGGGGAGACCCAGTACTTC. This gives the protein CASSIATRGETQYF.

The CDR3 loop reads CASAPGTTSRNEQFF. DNA of the CDR3: TGTGCCAGCGCACCCGGGACTACCTCTCGCAATGAGCAGTTCTTC. The V gene is TRBV14, the J gene TRBJ2-1, with 7 bases identical to TRBD2. V shed 8 bases and J 6 bases; nucleotides not matched to a gene: 13. Per germline, CDR1 SGHDN and CDR2 FVKESK. This CDR3 spans 15 amino acids.

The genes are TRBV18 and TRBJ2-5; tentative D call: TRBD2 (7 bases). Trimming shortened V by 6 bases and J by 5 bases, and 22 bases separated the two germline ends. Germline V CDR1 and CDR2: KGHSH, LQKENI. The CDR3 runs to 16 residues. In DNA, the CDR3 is TGTGCCAGCTCCCGATACTCTGCAGGGGAGGGTGAGACCCAGTACTTC. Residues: CASSRYSAGEGETQYF.

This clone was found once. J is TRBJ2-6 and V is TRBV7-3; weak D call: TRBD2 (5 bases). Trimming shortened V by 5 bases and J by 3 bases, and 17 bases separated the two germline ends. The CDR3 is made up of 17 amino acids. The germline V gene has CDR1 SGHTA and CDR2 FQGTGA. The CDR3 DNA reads TGTGCCAGCAGCCCCCTTGGGAGCTACTTTGGGGCCAACGTCCTGACTTTC. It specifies CASSPLGSYFGANVLTF.

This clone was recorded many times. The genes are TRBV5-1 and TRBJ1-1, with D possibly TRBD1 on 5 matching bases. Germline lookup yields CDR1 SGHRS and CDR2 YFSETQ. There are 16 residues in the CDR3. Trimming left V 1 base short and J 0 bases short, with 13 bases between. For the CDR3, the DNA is TGCGCCAGCAGCTTGATGCAGGGTCTCATGAACACTGAAGCTTTCTTT. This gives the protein CASSLMQGLMNTEAFF.

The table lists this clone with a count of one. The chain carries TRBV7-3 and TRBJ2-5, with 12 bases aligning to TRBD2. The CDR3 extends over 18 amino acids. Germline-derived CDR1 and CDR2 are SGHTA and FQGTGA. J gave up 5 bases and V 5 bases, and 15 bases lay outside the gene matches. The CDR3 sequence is CASSLLVGLAGTRETQYF. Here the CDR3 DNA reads TGTGCCAGCAGCCTCCTCGTCGGACTAGCGGGGACGCGTGAGACCCAGTACTTC.

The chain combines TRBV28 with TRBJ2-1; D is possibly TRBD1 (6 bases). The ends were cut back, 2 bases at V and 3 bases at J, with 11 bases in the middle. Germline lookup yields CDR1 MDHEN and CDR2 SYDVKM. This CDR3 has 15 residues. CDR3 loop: CASSLGGRVYNEQFF. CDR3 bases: TGTGCCAGCAGTTTAGGGGGCCGGGTCTACAATGAGCAGTTCTTC.

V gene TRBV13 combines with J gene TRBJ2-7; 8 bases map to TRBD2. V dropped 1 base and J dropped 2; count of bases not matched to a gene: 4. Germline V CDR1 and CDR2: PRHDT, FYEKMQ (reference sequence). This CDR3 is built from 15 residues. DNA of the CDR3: TGTGCCAGCAGCTTAGAGGGCGGGGGGACCTACGAGCAGTACTTC. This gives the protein CASSLEGGGTYEQYF.

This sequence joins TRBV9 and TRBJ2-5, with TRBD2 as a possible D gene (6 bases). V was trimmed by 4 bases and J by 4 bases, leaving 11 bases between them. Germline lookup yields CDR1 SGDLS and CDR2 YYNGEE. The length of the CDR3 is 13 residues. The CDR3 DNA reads TGTGCCAGCAGCTTCGGGGGAGGAGAGACCCAGTACTTC. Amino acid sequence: CASSFGGGETQYF. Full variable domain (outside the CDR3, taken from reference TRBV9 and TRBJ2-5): DSGVTQTPKHLITATGQRVTLRCSPRSGDLSVYWYQQSLDQGLQFLIQYYNGEERAKGNILERFSAQQFPDLHSELNLSSLELGDSALYFCASSFGGGETQYFGPGTRLLVL.

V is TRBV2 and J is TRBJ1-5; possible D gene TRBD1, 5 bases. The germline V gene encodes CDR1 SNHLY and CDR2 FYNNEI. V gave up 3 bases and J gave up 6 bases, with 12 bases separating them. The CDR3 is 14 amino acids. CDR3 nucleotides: TGTGCCAGCAGTGAGCACACAGGACGTCAGCCCCAGCATTTT. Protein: CASSEHTGRQPQHF.